Listed below are T cell receptor beta chains from one sample, sequenced in a study of OX40 agonist ivuxolimab in advanced cancers. The assay was immunoSEQ multiplex PCR, and TCRdb's table has in-frame clones only and misses some. The sample holds 70,000 to 80,000 clones, around 94% seen once. The sequenced sample was CD4+ or CD8+ T cells sorted from blood, obtained in a trial of the OX40 agonist ivuxolimab. Receptors were obtained from an adult with an advanced solid tumor such as melanoma, head and neck, liver or kidney cancer. Each CDR3 is given with its conserved first and last residue. D genes are given only for firm matches. Some rows have no size entry. The others give once, few or many, or a class for an expanded clone.

j_call | d_call | v_call | clone_size | cdr3_aa | cdr3_nt
TRBJ2-7 | NA | TRBV29-1 | NA | CSVVVGAGTYEQYF | TGCAGCGTTGTAGTGGGGGCCGGAACCTACGAGCAGTACTTC
TRBJ2-7 | TRBD1 | TRBV11-2 | NA | CASSHVGQGIYEQYF | TGTGCCAGCAGCCACGTAGGACAGGGGATTTACGAGCAGTACTTC
TRBJ1-4 | NA | TRBV9 | once | CASSVDGGVNEKLFF | TGTGCCAGCAGCGTAGACGGGGGTGTTAATGAAAAACTGTTTTTT
TRBJ2-7 | NA | TRBV4-3 | NA | CASSQDAGMPYEQYF | TGCGCCAGCAGCCAAGACGCGGGGATGCCCTACGAGCAGTACTTC
TRBJ1-5 | NA | TRBV5-1 | NA | CASSLGPGQPQHF | TGCGCCAGCAGCTTGGGCCCTGGTCAGCCCCAGCATTTT
TRBJ2-7 | NA | TRBV29-1 | NA | CSVADGISYEQYF | TGCAGCGTTGCCGACGGAATCTCCTACGAGCAGTACTTC
TRBJ2-7 | TRBD2 | TRBV9 | once | CASSLGTRAYEQYF | TGTGCCAGCAGCCTCGGGACTAGGGCTTACGAGCAGTACTTC
TRBJ1-2 | TRBD1 | TRBV28 | NA | CASSPGQGARGYTF | TGTGCCAGCAGTCCGGGACAGGGGGCGCGGGGCTACACCTTC
TRBJ2-3 | TRBD2 | TRBV19 | NA | CASSLLSTSGRVADTQYF | TGTGCCAGTAGTCTCCTCTCGACTAGCGGGAGAGTCGCAGATACGCAGTATTTT
TRBJ1-4 | NA | TRBV19 | NA | CASSIGGNEKLFF | TGTGCCAGTAGTATCGGAGGGAATGAAAAACTGTTTTTT
TRBJ2-3 | NA | TRBV2 | NA | CASSEGWTDYSTDTQYF | TGTGCCAGCAGTGAAGGATGGACAGACTATAGCACAGATACGCAGTATTTT
TRBJ1-1 | NA | TRBV5-1 | NA | CASSLFRAKNTEAFF | TGCGCCAGCAGCTTGTTCAGGGCAAAGAACACTGAAGCTTTCTTT
TRBJ1-5 | NA | TRBV7-8 | NA | CASTYSGGVGNQPQHF | TGTGCCAGCACCTATAGTGGGGGGGTGGGCAATCAGCCCCAGCATTTT
TRBJ2-7 | TRBD2 | TRBV28 | NA | CASSPGLARAREVDEQYF | TGTGCCAGCAGCCCCGGACTAGCGAGAGCTAGGGAGGTCGACGAGCAGTACTTC
TRBJ1-1 | TRBD1 | TRBV2 | NA | CASSEETGGLGGTEAFF | TGTGCCAGCAGTGAAGAGACAGGGGGCTTGGGGGGTACTGAAGCTTTCTTT
TRBJ1-1 | NA | TRBV6-1 | NA | CASSETGGGTEAFF | TGTGCCAGCAGTGAGACTGGGGGTGGCACTGAAGCTTTCTTT
TRBJ1-1 | NA | TRBV21-1 | NA | CASNAGQANTEAFF | TGTGCCAGCAACGCAGGACAGGCGAACACTGAAGCTTTCTTT
TRBJ2-3 | NA | TRBV9 | NA | CASSEGFATDTQYF | TGTGCCAGCAGCGAGGGTTTCGCCACAGATACGCAGTATTTT
TRBJ2-5 | TRBD1 | TRBV9 | NA | CASSVATGTGLGETQYF | TGTGCCAGCAGCGTAGCTACCGGGACAGGGCTTGGGGAGACCCAGTACTTC
TRBJ2-7 | TRBD2 | TRBV11-3 | NA | CASSSASGSGHEQYF | TGTGCCAGCAGCTCTGCTAGCGGGAGTGGCCACGAGCAGTACTTC
TRBJ1-2 | NA | TRBV29-1 | NA | CSVEKGVSGGADGYTF | TGCAGCGTTGAAAAGGGGGTTAGTGGGGGCGCGGATGGCTACACCTTC
TRBJ1-4 | TRBD1 | TRBV19 | NA | CASSVWTGRNEKLFF | TGTGCCAGTAGTGTCTGGACAGGACGTAATGAAAAACTGTTTTTT
TRBJ1-5 | TRBD1 | TRBV4-1 | few | CASSQELADRVRNQPQHF | TGCGCCAGCAGCCAAGAATTGGCCGACAGGGTACGAAATCAGCCCCAGCATTTT
TRBJ1-1 | NA | TRBV4-2 | NA | CASENLNTEAFF | TGTGCCAGCGAGAACTTGAACACTGAAGCTTTCTTT
TRBJ1-2 | TRBD1 | TRBV4-3 | NA | CASSQVRGQGVSYGYTF | TGCGCCAGCAGCCAAGTTAGAGGACAGGGTGTTAGCTATGGCTACACCTTC
TRBJ2-5 | NA | TRBV7-7 | NA | CASSPGVGETQYF | TGTGCTAGCAGCCCGGGGGTCGGGGAGACCCAGTACTTC
TRBJ1-1 | NA | TRBV19 | once | CGTRVGDGGGEAFF | TGTGGAACTAGGGTGGGGGACGGGGGAGGTGAAGCTTTCTTT
TRBJ2-2 | TRBD2 | TRBV19 | NA | CASSLTGTSGAGELFF | TGTGCCAGTAGTCTAACCGGGACTAGTGGTGCCGGGGAGCTGTTTTTT
TRBJ1-1 | NA | TRBV10-3 | NA | CAISDTENTEAFF | TGTGCCATCAGCGACACGGAAAACACTGAAGCTTTCTTT
TRBJ1-5 | NA | TRBV7-8 | NA | CASSGENREDQPQHF | TGTGCCAGCAGCGGCGAGAACCGGGAGGATCAGCCCCAGCATTTT
TRBJ2-3 | TRBD2 | TRBV28 | NA | CASSFPGLAGADTQYF | TGTGCCAGCAGTTTCCCGGGACTAGCTGGGGCAGATACGCAGTATTTT